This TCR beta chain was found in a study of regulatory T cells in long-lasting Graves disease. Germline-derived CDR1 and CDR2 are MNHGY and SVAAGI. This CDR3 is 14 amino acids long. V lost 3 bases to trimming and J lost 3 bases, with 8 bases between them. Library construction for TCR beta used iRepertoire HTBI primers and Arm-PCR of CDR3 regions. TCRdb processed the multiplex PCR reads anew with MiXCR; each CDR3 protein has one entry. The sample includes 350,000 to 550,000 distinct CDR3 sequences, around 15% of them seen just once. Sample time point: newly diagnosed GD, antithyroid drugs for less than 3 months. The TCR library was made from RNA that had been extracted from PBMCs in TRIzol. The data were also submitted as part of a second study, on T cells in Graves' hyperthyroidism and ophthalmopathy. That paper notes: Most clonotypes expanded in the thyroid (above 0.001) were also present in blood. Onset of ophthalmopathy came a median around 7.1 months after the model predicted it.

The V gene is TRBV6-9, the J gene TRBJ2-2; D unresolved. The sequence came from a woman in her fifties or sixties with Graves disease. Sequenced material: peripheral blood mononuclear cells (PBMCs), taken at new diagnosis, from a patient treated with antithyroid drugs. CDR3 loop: CASSYDTYTGELFF. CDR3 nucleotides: TGTGCCAGCAGTTACGACACTTACACCGGGGAGCTGTTTTTT.